The source of this T cell receptor (beta chain) is a study of shared clonotypes between healthy human individuals. Authors' processing steps: Filtering differed for immunoSEQ, which gave only junction sequences without quality scores. Some clones are missing from TCRdb's copy, which holds only in-frame ones; the method was immunoSEQ multiplex PCR. V, J and clone size reflect that table, while D and trimming were determined from the DNA. The sample holds around 340,000 clones, about 70% seen once. Trimming at V came to 5 bases and at J to 4 bases, leaving 11 bases not matched to a gene. CDR3 length equals 16 residues. Germline V gene sequence: CDR1 MNHEY, CDR2 SMNVEV (reference sequence).

The sequenced material came from memory CD4+ T cells sorted from blood. The subset here: CD45RA-negative fraction. The sequence was obtained from a man in his thirties or forties in good health. The chain couples TRBV27 to TRBJ1-2; TRBD1 matches at 9 bases. The CDR3 DNA reads TGTGCCAGCAGTCGTGCCGGGACAGGGTCCGGCTATGGCTACACCTTC. Translation: CASSRAGTGSGYGYTF.